These T cell receptor beta chains were read from a single sample in a study of blood T cell repertoires in COVID-19. Repertoires were generated with immunoSEQ multiplex PCR, while TCRdb's copy carries only in-frame clones and drops some. The sample shows about 160,000 clones, about 90% of them seen only once. Sample: peripheral blood. The source is a woman between 65 and 79 years old with acute or convalescent COVID-19. The CDR3 runs from the conserved cysteine through the conserved F or W. D genes are given only for firm matches. Where a row states a size, it is once, few, many or the class of an expanded clone; other rows omit it.

clone_size,j_call,d_call,v_call,cdr3_aa,cdr3_nt
-,TRBJ2-2,TRBD1,TRBV5-4,CASSSRTGLNTGELFF,TGTGCCAGCAGCTCAAGGACAGGGCTAAACACCGGGGAGCTGTTTTTT
-,TRBJ2-1,TRBD1,TRBV13,CASTTGVRDNEQFF,TGTGCCAGCACAACAGGGGTTCGGGACAATGAGCAGTTCTTC
-,TRBJ1-5,-,TRBV12-3/TRBV12-4,CASSLSGQPQHF,TGTGCCAGCAGTTTATCGGGTCAGCCCCAGCATTTT
-,TRBJ1-1,TRBD1,TRBV7-8,CASSTTGQRNTEAFF,TGTGCCAGCAGCACGACGGGACAGAGGAACACTGAAGCTTTCTTT
-,TRBJ1-6,TRBD1,TRBV9,CASSTRTGFNSPLHF,TGTGCCAGCAGCACCCGGACAGGGTTTAATTCACCCCTCCACTTT
-,TRBJ1-5,TRBD1,TRBV4-1,CASSQVTGVGNQPQHF,TGCGCCAGCAGCCAAGTAACAGGGGTCGGGAATCAGCCCCAGCATTTT
-,TRBJ2-2,-,TRBV5-1,CASSLGAGGRNPGELFF,TGCGCCAGCAGCTTGGGGGCCGGAGGACGGAACCCCGGGGAGCTGTTTTTT
-,TRBJ1-4,-,TRBV29-1,CSVAGGRGEKLFF,TGCAGCGTCGCGGGGGGGCGCGGTGAAAAACTGTTTTTT
-,TRBJ1-1,-,TRBV5-4,CASSPQGGGNTEAFF,TGTGCCAGCAGCCCTCAGGGAGGGGGGAACACTGAAGCTTTCTTT
-,TRBJ2-7,TRBD2,TRBV5-4,CASSAGLAGVYEQYF,TGTGCCAGCAGCGCGGGACTAGCGGGGGTTTACGAGCAGTACTTC
-,TRBJ1-2,TRBD1,TRBV7-9,CASSFGTGLANYGYTF,TGTGCCAGCAGCTTCGGGACAGGGTTAGCTAACTATGGCTACACCTTC
-,TRBJ2-7,TRBD2,TRBV11-3,CASSRGLADTYEQYF,TGTGCCAGCAGCCGAGGACTAGCGGATACCTACGAGCAGTACTTC
-,TRBJ2-1,TRBD1,TRBV18,CASSLSSPTGGRNEQFF,TGTGCCAGCTCACTCTCTTCACCGACAGGGGGTAGGAATGAGCAGTTCTTC
once,TRBJ2-5,TRBD2,TRBV11-2,CASSLWGSGSQETQYF,TGTGCCAGCAGCTTATGGGGTAGCGGGTCCCAAGAGACCCAGTACTTC
once,TRBJ2-1,TRBD2,TRBV6-5,CASSKLAGGNNEQFF,TGTGCCAGCAGTAAACTAGCGGGGGGGAACAATGAGCAGTTCTTC
-,TRBJ1-3,TRBD1,TRBV19,CASRSIAKIISSTGSSGNTIYF,TGTGCCAGTAGAAGTATCGCCAAAATAATAAGTTCGACAGGGAGCTCTGGAAACACCATATATTTT
few,TRBJ2-1,TRBD2,TRBV27,CASTGASGINEQFF,TGTGCCAGCACGGGGGCTAGCGGGATAAATGAGCAGTTCTTC
-,TRBJ1-4,-,TRBV4-3,CASSQDRRQGQIGEKLFF,TGCGCCAGCAGCCAAGATCGAAGGCAGGGGCAGATTGGTGAAAAACTGTTTTTT
-,TRBJ1-5,-,TRBV5-6,CASSLAGRNQPQHF,TGTGCCAGCAGCTTGGCAGGGAGGAATCAGCCCCAGCATTTT
-,TRBJ1-1,-,TRBV30,CAWSLRFDTEAFF,TGTGCCTGGAGCCTACGCTTCGACACTGAAGCTTTCTTT
-,TRBJ1-6,-,TRBV30,CAWSVTDHNSPLHF,TGTGCCTGGAGTGTCACAGATCATAATTCACCCCTCCACTTT
-,TRBJ2-1,TRBD1,TRBV6-2/TRBV6-3,CASSSGQVVNEQFF,TGTGCCAGCAGTTCCGGACAGGTTGTGAATGAGCAGTTCTTC
-,TRBJ2-1,-,TRBV15,CATSRERVRGYNEQFF,TGTGCCACCAGCAGAGAACGAGTCCGAGGGTACAATGAGCAGTTCTTC
-,TRBJ2-1,-,TRBV30,CAWSSNSANSYNEQFF,TGTGCCTGGAGTTCGAATAGCGCCAACTCCTACAATGAGCAGTTCTTC
-,TRBJ2-3,TRBD1,TRBV2,CASKRTGGIDTQYF,TGTGCCAGCAAAAGGACAGGGGGTATAGATACGCAGTATTTT
-,TRBJ1-4,-,TRBV5-1,CASSRVGATGEKLFF,TGCGCCAGCAGCCGGGTGGGGGCAACAGGAGAAAAACTGTTTTTT
-,TRBJ2-5,-,TRBV19,CASSRGWETQYF,TGTGCCAGTAGCAGGGGATGGGAGACCCAGTACTTC
-,TRBJ1-1,-,TRBV12-3/TRBV12-4,CASSSDWTEAFF,TGTGCCAGCAGTTCGGACTGGACTGAAGCTTTCTTT
-,TRBJ1-2,TRBD1,TRBV28,CASSAARGRIGGYTF,TGTGCCAGCAGCGCCGCAAGGGGGCGCATCGGTGGCTACACCTTC
-,TRBJ1-1,-,TRBV5-1,CASSMTVNTEAFF,TGCGCCAGCAGCATGACAGTGAACACTGAAGCTTTCTTT
few,TRBJ1-4,-,TRBV19,CASSKRTATNEKLFF,TGTGCCAGTAGTAAAAGGACAGCTACTAATGAAAAACTGTTTTTT
-,TRBJ2-6,-,TRBV4-1,CASSQVRTKAGANVLTF,TGCGCCAGCAGCCAAGTCCGAACTAAAGCTGGGGCCAACGTCCTGACTTTC
-,TRBJ1-2,TRBD1,TRBV5-1,CASSSATGQGTPGYTF,TGCGCCAGCAGCTCCGCTACCGGACAGGGTACACCTGGCTACACCTTC
-,TRBJ2-5,-,TRBV12-3/TRBV12-4,CASSWTDQETQYF,TGTGCCAGCAGTTGGACAGATCAAGAGACCCAGTACTTC
many,TRBJ2-7,-,TRBV4-1,CASSQPTVRSYEQYF,TGCGCCAGCAGCCAACCGACAGTGCGGTCCTACGAGCAGTACTTC
-,TRBJ1-2,TRBD1,TRBV19,CASSRGQVVNYGYTF,TGTGCCAGTAGTAGAGGACAGGTGGTGAACTATGGCTACACCTTC
-,TRBJ1-1,-,TRBV11-2,CASSLDLGLRLEAFF,TGTGCCAGCAGCTTAGATTTGGGACTGCGATTAGAAGCTTTCTTT
many,TRBJ1-1,-,TRBV9,CASSLTGLTEAFF,TGTGCCAGCAGCCTCACAGGGCTAACTGAAGCTTTCTTT
-,TRBJ1-4,-,TRBV3-1/TRBV3-2,CASSQYSLEEKLFF,TGTGCCAGCAGCCAGTACAGTTTAGAGGAAAAACTGTTTTTT
-,TRBJ1-1,-,TRBV3-1/TRBV3-2,CASSQMRGGSEAFF,TGTGCCAGCAGCCAAATGCGGGGGGGGTCTGAAGCTTTCTTT
-,TRBJ1-2,-,TRBV6-5,CASSYSGLSGNYGYTF,TGTGCCAGCAGTTACTCGGGTCTTTCGGGGAACTATGGCTACACCTTC
-,TRBJ1-4,TRBD1,TRBV5-1,CASSSEPGQGAFNEKLFF,TGCGCCAGCAGCTCAGAACCGGGACAGGGGGCGTTTAATGAAAAACTGTTTTTT
-,TRBJ1-2,TRBD1,TRBV7-9,CASSFLEDRAEGYTF,TGTGCCAGCAGCTTCCTTGAGGACAGGGCGGAAGGCTACACCTTC
-,TRBJ1-1,TRBD1,TRBV30,CAWSVEGANFF,TGTGCCTGGAGTGTGGAGGGGGCGAATTTCTTT
-,TRBJ1-5,-,TRBV2,CASRARQNPPQPQHF,TGTGCCAGCAGGGCGCGACAGAATCCCCCTCAGCCCCAGCATTTT
-,TRBJ2-1,-,TRBV7-6,CASSLNTGAYNEQFF,TGTGCCAGCAGCTTGAACACGGGGGCCTACAATGAGCAGTTCTTC
-,TRBJ2-7,TRBD2,TRBV27,CASSSSGTSGFSYEQYF,TGTGCCAGCAGTTCGTCCGGGACTAGCGGATTCTCCTACGAGCAGTACTTC
-,TRBJ1-4,TRBD1,TRBV5-1,CASTDTGGNEKLFF,TGCGCCAGCACGGACACAGGGGGAAATGAAAAACTGTTTTTT
few,TRBJ2-1,TRBD2,TRBV4-1,CASSWGLAGDNEQFF,TGCGCCAGCAGCTGGGGACTAGCTGGAGACAATGAGCAGTTCTTC
few,TRBJ1-1,-,TRBV5-6,CASSLQDTEAFF,TGTGCCAGCAGCTTGCAGGACACTGAAGCTTTCTTT
-,TRBJ2-5,TRBD2,TRBV4-3,CASSPGLAGKETQYF,TGCGCCAGCAGCCCGGGACTAGCGGGGAAAGAGACCCAGTACTTC
-,TRBJ2-7,-,TRBV4-1,CASSQLYGVPYEQYF,TGCGCCAGCAGCCAGCTCTACGGGGTCCCCTACGAGCAGTACTTC
-,TRBJ1-4,-,TRBV20-1,CSASTGINEKLFF,TGCAGTGCTAGTACAGGGATTAATGAAAAACTGTTTTTT
-,TRBJ1-2,TRBD1,TRBV7-9,CASSLAETGDGYTF,TGTGCCAGCAGCTTAGCAGAGACAGGGGATGGCTACACCTTC
-,TRBJ2-7,TRBD2,TRBV29-1,CSVEWGGYEQYF,TGCAGCGTTGAATGGGGGGGGTACGAGCAGTACTTC
-,TRBJ2-2,-,TRBV4-1,CASSRPQGQAGELFF,TGCGCCAGCAGCCGACCACAGGGACAAGCCGGGGAGCTGTTTTTT
-,TRBJ2-1,TRBD2,TRBV6-2/TRBV6-3,CASSYSVGRELGQFF,TGTGCCAGCAGTTACTCCGTCGGGCGGGAGTTGGGGCAGTTCTTC